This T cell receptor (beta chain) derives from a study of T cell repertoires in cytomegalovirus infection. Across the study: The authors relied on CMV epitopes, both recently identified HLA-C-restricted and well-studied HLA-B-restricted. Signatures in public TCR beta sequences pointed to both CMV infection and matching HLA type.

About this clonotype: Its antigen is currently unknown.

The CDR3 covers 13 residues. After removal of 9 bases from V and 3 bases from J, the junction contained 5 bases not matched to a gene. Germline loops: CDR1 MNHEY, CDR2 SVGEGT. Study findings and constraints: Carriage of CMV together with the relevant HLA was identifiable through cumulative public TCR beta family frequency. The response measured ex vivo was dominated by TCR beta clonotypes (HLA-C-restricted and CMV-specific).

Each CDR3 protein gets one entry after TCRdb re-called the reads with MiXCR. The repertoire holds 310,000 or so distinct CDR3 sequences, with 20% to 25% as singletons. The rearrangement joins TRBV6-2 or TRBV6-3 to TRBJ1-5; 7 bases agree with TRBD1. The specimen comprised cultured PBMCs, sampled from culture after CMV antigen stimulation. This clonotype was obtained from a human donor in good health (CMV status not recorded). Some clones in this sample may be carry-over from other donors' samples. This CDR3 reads CASGDSFNQPQHF. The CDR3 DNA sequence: TGTGCCAGTGGGGACAGCTTCAATCAGCCCCAGCATTTT.